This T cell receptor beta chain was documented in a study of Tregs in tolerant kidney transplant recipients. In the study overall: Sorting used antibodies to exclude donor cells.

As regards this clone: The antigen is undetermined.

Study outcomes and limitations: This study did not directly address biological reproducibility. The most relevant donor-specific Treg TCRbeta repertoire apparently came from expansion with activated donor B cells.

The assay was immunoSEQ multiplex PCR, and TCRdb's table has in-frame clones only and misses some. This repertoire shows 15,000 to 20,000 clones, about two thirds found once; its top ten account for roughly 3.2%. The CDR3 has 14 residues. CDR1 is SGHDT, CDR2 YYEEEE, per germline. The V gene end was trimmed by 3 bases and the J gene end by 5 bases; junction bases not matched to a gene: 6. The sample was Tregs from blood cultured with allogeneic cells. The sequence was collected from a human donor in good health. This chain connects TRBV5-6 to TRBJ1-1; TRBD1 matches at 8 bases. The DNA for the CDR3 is TGTGCCAGCAGCTGGCAGGGGGCGCGGACTGAAGCTTTCTTT. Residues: CASSWQGARTEAFF.